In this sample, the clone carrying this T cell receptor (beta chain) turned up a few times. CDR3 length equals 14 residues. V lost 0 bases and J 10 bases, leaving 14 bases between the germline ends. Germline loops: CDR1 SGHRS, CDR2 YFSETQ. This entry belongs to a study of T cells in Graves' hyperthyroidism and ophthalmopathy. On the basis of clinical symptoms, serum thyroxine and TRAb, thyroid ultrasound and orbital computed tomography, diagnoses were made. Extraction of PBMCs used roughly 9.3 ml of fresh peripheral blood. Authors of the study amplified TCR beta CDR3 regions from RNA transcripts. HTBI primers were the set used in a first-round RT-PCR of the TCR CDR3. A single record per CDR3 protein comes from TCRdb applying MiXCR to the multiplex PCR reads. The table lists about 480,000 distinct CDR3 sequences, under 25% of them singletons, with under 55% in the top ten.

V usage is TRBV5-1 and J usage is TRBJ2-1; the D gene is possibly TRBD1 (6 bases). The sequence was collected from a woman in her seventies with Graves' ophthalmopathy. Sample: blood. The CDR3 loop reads CASSLDHSTGEQFF. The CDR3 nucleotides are TGCGCCAGCAGCTTGGATCACTCCACAGGGGAGCAGTTCTTC.